These T cell receptor beta chains were read from a single sample in a study of blood T cell repertoires in COVID-19. Here immunoSEQ multiplex PCR was the method, and the copy in TCRdb shows in-frame clones only, minus some. The sample has around 230,000 clones, 85% seen once; the top ten hold 4.5% to 6%. Material for sequencing was peripheral blood. Every receptor here comes from a man in his fifties with COVID-19, enrolled during active disease. Each CDR3 is given with its conserved first and last residue. A D gene is named only where the DNA matches it firmly. Some rows have no size entry. The others give once, few or many, or a class for an expanded clone.

v_call	j_call	clone_size	d_call	cdr3_aa	cdr3_nt
TRBV21-1	TRBJ1-5	NA	NA	CASSKGPWTGGSHQPQHF	TGTGCCAGCAGCAAAGGCCCTTGGACAGGGGGCTCTCATCAGCCCCAGCATTTT
TRBV5-1	TRBJ2-5	NA	TRBD1	CASSYDREETQYF	TGCGCCAGCAGTTACGACAGGGAAGAGACCCAGTACTTC
TRBV4-2	TRBJ2-1	NA	NA	CASRGEAAGASYNEQFF	TGTGCCAGCAGGGGCGAAGCGGCGGGGGCCTCCTACAATGAGCAGTTCTTC
TRBV5-1	TRBJ1-5	once	NA	CASTLRGLSNQPQHF	TGCGCCAGCACCCTGAGGGGGTTGAGCAATCAGCCCCAGCATTTT
TRBV6-6	TRBJ2-7	NA	NA	CASSSPSPYEQYF	TGTGCCAGCAGTTCCCCCTCCCCCTACGAGCAGTACTTC
TRBV7-3	TRBJ2-5	few	NA	CASSRGSGSETQYF	TGTGCCAGCAGCCGGGGTTCCGGGTCCGAGACCCAGTACTTC
TRBV4-1	TRBJ2-1	few	TRBD1	CASSELGDRGGNEQFF	TGCGCCAGCAGCGAACTGGGGGACAGGGGAGGGAATGAGCAGTTCTTC
TRBV27	TRBJ1-1	NA	NA	CASSLGGSDTEAFF	TGTGCCAGCAGTTTGGGGGGGTCCGACACTGAAGCTTTCTTT
TRBV7-2	TRBJ2-1	NA	TRBD1	CASSRTGVEQFF	TGTGCCAGCAGCCGGACAGGTGTTGAGCAGTTCTTC
TRBV19	TRBJ1-6	NA	NA	CASSVAPAHNSPLHF	TGTGCCAGTAGTGTGGCCCCTGCACATAATTCACCCCTCCACTTT
TRBV7-9	TRBJ2-7	NA	TRBD1	CASSLLRQGADEQYF	TGTGCCAGCAGCTTATTGAGACAGGGGGCTGACGAGCAGTACTTC